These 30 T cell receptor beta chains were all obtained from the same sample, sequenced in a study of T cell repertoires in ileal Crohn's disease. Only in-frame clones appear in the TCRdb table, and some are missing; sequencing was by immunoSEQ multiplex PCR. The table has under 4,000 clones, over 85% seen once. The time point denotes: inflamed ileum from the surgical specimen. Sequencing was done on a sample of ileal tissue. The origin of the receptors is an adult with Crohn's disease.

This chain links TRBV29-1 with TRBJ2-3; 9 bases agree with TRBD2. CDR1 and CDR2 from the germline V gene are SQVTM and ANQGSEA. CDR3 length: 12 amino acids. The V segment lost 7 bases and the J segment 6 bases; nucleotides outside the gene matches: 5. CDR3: CSGGGGGDTQYF. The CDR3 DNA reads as TGCAGCGGCGGGGGGGGAGGGGATACGCAGTATTTT.

DNA of the CDR3: TGTGCCAGCCAGACGGCGATGAACACTGAAGCTTTCTTT. Protein: CASQTAMNTEAFF. The chain carries TRBV7-2 and TRBJ1-1; no reliable D call. This CDR3 has 13 amino acids. Trimming took 8 bases from V and 0 from J, leaving 10 bases between them. Germline V gene sequence: CDR1 SGHTA, CDR2 FQGNSA.

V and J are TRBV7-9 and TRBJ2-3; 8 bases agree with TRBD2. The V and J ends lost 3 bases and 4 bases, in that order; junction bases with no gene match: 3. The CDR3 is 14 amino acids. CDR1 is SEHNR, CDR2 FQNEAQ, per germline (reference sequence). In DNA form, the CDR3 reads TGTGCCAGCAGCTTGGCTAGCGGGTCAGATACGCAGTATTTT. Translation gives CASSLASGSDTQYF.

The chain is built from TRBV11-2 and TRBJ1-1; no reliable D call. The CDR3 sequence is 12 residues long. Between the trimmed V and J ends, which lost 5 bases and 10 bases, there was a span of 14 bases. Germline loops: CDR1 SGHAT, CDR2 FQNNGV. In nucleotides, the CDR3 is TGTGCCAGCAGCCTAGCGGGATTTTCAGCTTTCTTT. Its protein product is CASSLAGFSAFF.

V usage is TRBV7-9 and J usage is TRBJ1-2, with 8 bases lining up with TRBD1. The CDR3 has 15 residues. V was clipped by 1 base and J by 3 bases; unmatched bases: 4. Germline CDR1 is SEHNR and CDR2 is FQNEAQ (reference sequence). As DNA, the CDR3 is TGTGCCAGCAGCTTAGGAAAGACAGGGGACTATGGCTACACCTTC. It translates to CASSLGKTGDYGYTF.

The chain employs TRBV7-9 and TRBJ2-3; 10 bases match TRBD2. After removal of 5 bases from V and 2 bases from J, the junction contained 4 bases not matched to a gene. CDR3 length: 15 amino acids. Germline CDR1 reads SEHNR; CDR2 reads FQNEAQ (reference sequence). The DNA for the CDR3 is TGTGCCAGCAGCCGGACTAGCGGATCCACAGATACGCAGTATTTT. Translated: CASSRTSGSTDTQYF.

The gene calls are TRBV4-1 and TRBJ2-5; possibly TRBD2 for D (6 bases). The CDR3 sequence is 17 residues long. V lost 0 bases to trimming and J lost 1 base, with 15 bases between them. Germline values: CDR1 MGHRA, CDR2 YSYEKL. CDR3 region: CASSQDPQEGPQETQYF. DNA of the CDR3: TGCGCCAGCAGCCAAGATCCCCAGGAGGGACCCCAAGAGACCCAGTACTTC.

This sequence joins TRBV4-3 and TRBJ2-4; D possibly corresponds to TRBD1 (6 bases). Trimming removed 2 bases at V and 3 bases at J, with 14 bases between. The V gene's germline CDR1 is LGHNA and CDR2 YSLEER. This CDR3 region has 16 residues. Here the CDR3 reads CASSQQWVDSKNIQYF. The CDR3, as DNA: TGCGCCAGCAGCCAACAGTGGGTGGACAGCAAAAACATTCAGTACTTC.

CDR3 bases: TGTGCCAGCAGCTCCGACGTGGGTGAAAAACTGTTTTTT. It is translated as CASSSDVGEKLFF. V and J are TRBV7-9 and TRBJ1-4, with D unresolved. Germline lookup yields CDR1 SEHNR and CDR2 FQNEAQ (reference sequence). Between the trimmed V and J ends, which lost 4 bases and 7 bases, there was a span of 10 bases. CDR3 length equals 13 residues.

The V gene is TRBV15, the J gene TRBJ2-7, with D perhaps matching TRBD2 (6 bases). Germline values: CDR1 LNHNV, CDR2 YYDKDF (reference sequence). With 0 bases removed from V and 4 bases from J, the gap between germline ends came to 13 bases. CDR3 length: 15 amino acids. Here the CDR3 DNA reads TGTGCCACCAGCAGAGATTGGCAGGAGGGGTACGAGCAGTACTTC. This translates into CATSRDWQEGYEQYF.

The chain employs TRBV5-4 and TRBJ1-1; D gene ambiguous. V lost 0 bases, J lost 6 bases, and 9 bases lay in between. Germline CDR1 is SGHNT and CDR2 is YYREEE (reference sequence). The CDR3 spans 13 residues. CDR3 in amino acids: CASSLAYFSEAFF. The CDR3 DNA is TGTGCCAGCAGCTTGGCCTACTTTTCTGAAGCTTTCTTT. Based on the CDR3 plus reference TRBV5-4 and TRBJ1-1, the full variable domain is ETGVTQSPTHLIKTRGQQVTLRCSSQSGHNTVSWYQQALGQGPQFIFQYYREEENGRGNFPPRFSGLQFPNYSSELNVNALELDDSALYLCASSLAYFSEAFFGQGTRLTVV.

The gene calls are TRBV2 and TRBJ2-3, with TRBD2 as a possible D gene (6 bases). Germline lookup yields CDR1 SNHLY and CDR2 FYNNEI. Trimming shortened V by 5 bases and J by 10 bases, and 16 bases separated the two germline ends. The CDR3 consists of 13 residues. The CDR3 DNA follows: TGTGCCAGCAGTCAACCCGGGAGTTCCCCGCAGTATTTT. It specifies CASSQPGSSPQYF.

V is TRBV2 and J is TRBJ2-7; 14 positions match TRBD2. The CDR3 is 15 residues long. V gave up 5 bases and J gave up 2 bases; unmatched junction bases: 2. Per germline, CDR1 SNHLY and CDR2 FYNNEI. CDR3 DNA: TGTGCCAGCAGTAGACTAGCGGGAGGGACCTACGAGCAGTACTTC. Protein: CASSRLAGGTYEQYF.

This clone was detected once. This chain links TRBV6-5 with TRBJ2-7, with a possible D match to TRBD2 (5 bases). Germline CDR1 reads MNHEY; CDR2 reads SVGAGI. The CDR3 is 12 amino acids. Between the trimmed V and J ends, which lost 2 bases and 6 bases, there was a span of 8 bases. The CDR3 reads CASSYRGGEQYF. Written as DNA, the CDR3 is TGTGCCAGCAGTTACCGTGGAGGCGAGCAGTACTTC.

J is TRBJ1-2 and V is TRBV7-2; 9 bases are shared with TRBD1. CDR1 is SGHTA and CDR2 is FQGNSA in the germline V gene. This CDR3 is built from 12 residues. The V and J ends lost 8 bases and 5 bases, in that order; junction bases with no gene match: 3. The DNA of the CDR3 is TGTGCCAGCGGGACAGGGAATTATGGCTACACCTTC. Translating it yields CASGTGNYGYTF. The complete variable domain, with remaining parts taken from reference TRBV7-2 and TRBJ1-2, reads GAGVSQSPSNKVTEKGKDVELRCDPISGHTALYWYRQSLGQGLEFLIYFQGNSAPDKSGLPSDRFSAERTGGSVSTLTIQRTQQEDSAVYLCASGTGNYGYTFGSGTRLTVV.

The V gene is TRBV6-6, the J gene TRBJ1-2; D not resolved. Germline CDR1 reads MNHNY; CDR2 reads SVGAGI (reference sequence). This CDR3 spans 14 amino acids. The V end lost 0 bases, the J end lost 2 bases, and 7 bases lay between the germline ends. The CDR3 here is CASSYSGGNYGYTF. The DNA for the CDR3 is TGTGCCAGCAGTTACTCGGGCGGCAACTATGGCTACACCTTC.

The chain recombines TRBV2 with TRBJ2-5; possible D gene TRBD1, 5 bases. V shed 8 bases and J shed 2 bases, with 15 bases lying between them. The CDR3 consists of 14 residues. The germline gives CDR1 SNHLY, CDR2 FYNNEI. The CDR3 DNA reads TGTGCCAGCCCCGAGACAGTACGGCAAGAGACCCAGTACTTC. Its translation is CASPETVRQETQYF.

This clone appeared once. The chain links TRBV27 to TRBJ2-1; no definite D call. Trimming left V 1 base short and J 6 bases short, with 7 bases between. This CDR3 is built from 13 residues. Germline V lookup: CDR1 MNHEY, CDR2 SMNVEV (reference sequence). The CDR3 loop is CASSLFSTNEQFF. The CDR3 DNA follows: TGTGCCAGCAGTTTATTCTCCACCAATGAGCAGTTCTTC.

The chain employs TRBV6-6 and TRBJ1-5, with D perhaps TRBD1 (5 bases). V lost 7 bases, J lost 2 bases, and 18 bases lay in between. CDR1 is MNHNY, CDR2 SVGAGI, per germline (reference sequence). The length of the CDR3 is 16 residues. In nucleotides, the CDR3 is TGTGCCAGCAAAAAAGGGGACCTCGTGGGCAATCAGCCCCAGCATTTT. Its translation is CASKKGDLVGNQPQHF.

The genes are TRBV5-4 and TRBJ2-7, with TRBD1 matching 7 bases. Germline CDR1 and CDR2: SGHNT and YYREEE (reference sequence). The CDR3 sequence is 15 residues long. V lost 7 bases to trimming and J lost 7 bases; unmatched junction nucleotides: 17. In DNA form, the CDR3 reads TGTGCCAGCTATCGCCGGGACAGAGATTCCTTGGAGCAGTACTTC. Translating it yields CASYRRDRDSLEQYF.

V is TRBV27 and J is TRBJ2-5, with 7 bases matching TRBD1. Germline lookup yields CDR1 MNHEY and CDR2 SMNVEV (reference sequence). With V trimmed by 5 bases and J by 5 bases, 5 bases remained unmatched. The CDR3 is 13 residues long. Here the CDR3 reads CASSQTGFETQYF. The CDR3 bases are TGTGCCAGCAGTCAGACAGGGTTTGAGACCCAGTACTTC.

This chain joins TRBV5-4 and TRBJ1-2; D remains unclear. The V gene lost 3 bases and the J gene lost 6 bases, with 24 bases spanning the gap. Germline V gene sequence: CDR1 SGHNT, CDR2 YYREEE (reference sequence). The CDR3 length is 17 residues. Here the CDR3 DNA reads TGTGCCAGCAGCTGGTCATTTATGGACGGGGAGACGGATGGCTACACCTTC. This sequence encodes CASSWSFMDGETDGYTF.

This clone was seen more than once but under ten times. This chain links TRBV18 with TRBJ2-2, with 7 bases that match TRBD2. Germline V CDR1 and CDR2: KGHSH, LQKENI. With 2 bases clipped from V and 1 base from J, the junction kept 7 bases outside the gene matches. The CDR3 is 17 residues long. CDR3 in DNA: TGTGCCAGCTCACCATGGGCGAGCGGGAAGAACACCGGGGAGCTGTTTTTT. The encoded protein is CASSPWASGKNTGELFF.

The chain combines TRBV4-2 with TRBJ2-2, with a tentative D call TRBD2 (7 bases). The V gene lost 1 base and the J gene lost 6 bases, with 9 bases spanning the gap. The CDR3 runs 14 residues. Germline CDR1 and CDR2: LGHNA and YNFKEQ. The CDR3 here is CASSQAGGPGELFF. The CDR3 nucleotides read TGTGCCAGCAGCCAAGCGGGGGGCCCCGGGGAGCTGTTTTTT.

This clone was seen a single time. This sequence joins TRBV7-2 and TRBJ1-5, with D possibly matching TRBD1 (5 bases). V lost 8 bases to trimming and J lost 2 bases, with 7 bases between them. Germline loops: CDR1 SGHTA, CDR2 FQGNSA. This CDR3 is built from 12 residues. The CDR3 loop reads CASAGGNQPQHF. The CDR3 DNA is TGTGCCAGCGCGGGGGGCAATCAGCCCCAGCATTTT.

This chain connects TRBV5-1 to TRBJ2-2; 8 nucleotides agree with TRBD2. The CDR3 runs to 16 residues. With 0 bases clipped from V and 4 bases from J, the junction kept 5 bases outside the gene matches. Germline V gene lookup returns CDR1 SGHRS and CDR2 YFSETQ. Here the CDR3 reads CASSLGVAGSTGELFF. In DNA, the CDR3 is TGCGCCAGCAGCTTGGGAGTAGCGGGATCCACCGGGGAGCTGTTTTTT. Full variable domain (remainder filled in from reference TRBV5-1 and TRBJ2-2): KAGVTQTPRYLIKTRGQQVTLSCSPISGHRSVSWYQQTPGQGLQFLFEYFSETQRNKGNFPGRFSGRQFSNSRSEMNVSTLELGDSALYLCASSLGVAGSTGELFFGEGSRLTVL.

CDR3 sequence (DNA): TGTGCCAGCCGTGGACCGGGACTAACGGCAGATACGCAGTATTTT. This sequence encodes CASRGPGLTADTQYF. The chain carries TRBV2 and TRBJ2-3; 7 bases line up with TRBD2. This CDR3 has 15 amino acids. The V gene's germline CDR1 is SNHLY and CDR2 FYNNEI. Trimming removed 8 bases from V and 4 bases from J; junction bases left unmatched: 12.

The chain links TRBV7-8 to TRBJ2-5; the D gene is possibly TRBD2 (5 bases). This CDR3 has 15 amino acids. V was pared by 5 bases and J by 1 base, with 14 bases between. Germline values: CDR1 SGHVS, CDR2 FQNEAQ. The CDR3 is CASSMRRAVQETQYF. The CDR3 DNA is TGTGCCAGCAGCATGCGGCGGGCGGTCCAAGAGACCCAGTACTTC.

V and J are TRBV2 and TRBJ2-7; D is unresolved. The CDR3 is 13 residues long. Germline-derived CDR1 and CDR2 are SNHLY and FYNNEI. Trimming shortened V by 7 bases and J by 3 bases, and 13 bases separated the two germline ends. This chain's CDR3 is CASKKDGRYEQYF. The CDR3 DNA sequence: TGTGCCAGCAAGAAGGACGGGCGCTACGAGCAGTACTTC.

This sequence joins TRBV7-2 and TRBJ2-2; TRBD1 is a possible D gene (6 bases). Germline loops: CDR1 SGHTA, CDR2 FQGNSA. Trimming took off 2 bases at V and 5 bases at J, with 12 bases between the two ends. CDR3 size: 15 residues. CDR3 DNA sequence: TGTGCCAGCAGCTTATCAGGGGCGGAAACCGGGGAGCTGTTTTTT. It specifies CASSLSGAETGELFF. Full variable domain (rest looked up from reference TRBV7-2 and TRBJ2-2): GAGVSQSPSNKVTEKGKDVELRCDPISGHTALYWYRQSLGQGLEFLIYFQGNSAPDKSGLPSDRFSAERTGGSVSTLTIQRTQQEDSAVYLCASSLSGAETGELFFGEGSRLTVL.